One and the same sample provided the 31 T cell receptor beta chains below, sequenced in a study of T cells after yellow fever vaccination. One entry per CDR3 protein results from TCRdb running MiXCR on the 5' RACE reads. This table has about 320,000 distinct CDR3 sequences, around an eighth appearing once. The specimen was CD4+ T cells sorted from PBMCs, collected 15 days after the yellow fever booster vaccination. The source is a man aged 18 to 30 who received the YFV17D yellow fever vaccine.

The chain couples TRBV6-6 to TRBJ1-2, with a possible D match to TRBD1 (6 bases). Trimming left V 5 bases short and J 8 bases short, with 15 bases between. The CDR3 runs 13 residues. CDR1 is MNHNY and CDR2 is SVGAGI in the germline V gene (reference sequence). The CDR3 sequence is CASSPQGASGYTF. As DNA, the CDR3 is TGTGCCAGCAGTCCACAGGGAGCCAGCGGCTACACCTTC.

This clonotype appeared a few times. V and J are TRBV7-2 and TRBJ2-5; 12 bases agree with TRBD2. Germline lookup yields CDR1 SGHTA and CDR2 FQGNSA. This CDR3 comprises 16 residues. V dropped 5 bases and J dropped 6; count of bases not matched to a gene: 10. CDR3 residues: CASSPSTSGGVQTQYF. The CDR3 coding sequence is TGTGCCAGCAGCCCATCGACTAGCGGGGGAGTTCAGACCCAGTACTTC.

The chain carries TRBV5-1 and TRBJ2-5; D might be TRBD1 (5 bases). The CDR3 extends over 14 amino acids. Trimming removed 6 bases from V and 2 bases from J, with 14 bases in between. Germline values: CDR1 SGHRS, CDR2 YFSETQ. The CDR3 DNA is TGCGCCAGCAAGTGGGGCAGATTTCAAGAGACCCAGTACTTC. Translated, it gives CASKWGRFQETQYF.

This clonotype has more than one count but fewer than ten. The chain carries TRBV20-1 and TRBJ2-2, with TRBD2 as a possible D gene (7 bases). This CDR3 has 15 amino acids. Trimming removed 6 bases at V and 3 bases at J, with 17 bases between. CDR1 DFQATT and CDR2 SNEGSKA come from the germline V gene (reference sequence). The CDR3 loop is CSARRGGADTGELFF. DNA for the CDR3: TGCAGTGCAAGAAGAGGGGGGGCCGACACCGGGGAGCTGTTTTTT.

At least ten counts were recorded for this clonotype. V and J are TRBV5-1 and TRBJ1-6, with D uncertain. Germline-derived CDR1 and CDR2 are SGHRS and YFSETQ. V lost 4 bases and J 9 bases, leaving 17 bases between the germline ends. This CDR3 region has 15 residues. Written as DNA, the CDR3 is TGCGCCAGCAGCCCCCTTGAGGGCCGGGGTTCACCCCTCCACTTT. Amino acid sequence: CASSPLEGRGSPLHF.

The chain links TRBV12-3 or TRBV12-4 to TRBJ2-3; D might be TRBD1 or TRBD2, each matching 7 bases. V was clipped by 6 bases and J by 11 bases, with 27 bases between them. The CDR3 totals 16 residues. The CDR3 coding sequence is TGTGCCAGCAGCCAGACAGGGACTCTAGCGGCCGTCGGGCAGTATTTT. This codes for CASSQTGTLAAVGQYF.

This clonotype was detected a few times. The gene calls are TRBV2 and TRBJ1-5; D not certain. Trimming stripped 8 bases from V and 5 bases from J, with 7 bases between. The CDR3 length is 11 residues. Germline-derived CDR1 and CDR2 are SNHLY and FYNNEI. The CDR3 DNA reads TGTGCCAGCGGTTTCCATCAGCCCCAGCATTTT. This sequence encodes CASGFHQPQHF.

The gene calls are TRBV27 and TRBJ2-5; D is undetermined. Germline values: CDR1 MNHEY, CDR2 SMNVEV (reference sequence). The V gene lost 8 bases and the J gene lost 4 bases, with 5 bases spanning the gap. This CDR3 has 10 residues. In DNA, the CDR3 is TGTGCCAGCGGGCTAGAGACCCAGTACTTC. Its translation: CASGLETQYF.

This clonotype was seen more than once but under ten times. The chain links TRBV11-2 to TRBJ2-2, with 8 bases matching TRBD1. V lost 6 bases to trimming and J lost 4 bases; unmatched junction nucleotides: 4. The CDR3 loop spans 14 amino acids. The germline CDR1 and CDR2 sequences are SGHAT and FQNNGV. The CDR3 DNA reads TGTGCCAGCAGACAACAGGGGGGCACCGGGGAGCTGTTTTTT. It is translated as CASRQQGGTGELFF.

This clonotype was counted only a few times. V usage is TRBV24-1 and J usage is TRBJ2-1, with D perhaps TRBD1 or TRBD2 (5 bases each). CDR1 is KGHDR and CDR2 is SFDVKD in the germline V gene. Trimming took 3 bases from V and 4 from J, leaving 12 bases between them. The CDR3 spans 15 residues. For the CDR3, the DNA is TGTGCCACCAGTGATCCCTCGGGACCTTACAATGAGCAGTTCTTC. This encodes CATSDPSGPYNEQFF.

The gene calls are TRBV7-6 and TRBJ1-6; no reliable D call. Per the germline V gene, CDR1 is SGHVS and CDR2 is FNYEAQ. Between the trimmed V and J ends, which lost 3 bases and 8 bases, there was a span of 14 bases. The CDR3 loop spans 15 amino acids. This CDR3 is CASSFRANRDSPLHF. The CDR3 nucleotides are TGTGCCAGCAGCTTTCGGGCCAATCGGGATTCACCCCTCCACTTT.

CDR3 amino acids: CASRLTGTLSGNTIYF. The CDR3, as DNA: TGTGCCAGCAGACTAACCGGGACGCTCTCTGGAAACACCATATATTTT. This chain uses TRBV6-1 with TRBJ1-3; D perhaps matches TRBD1 (5 bases). Trimming cost V 6 bases and J 0 bases, with 15 bases left between them. There are 16 residues in the CDR3. Germline CDR1 MNHNS, CDR2 SASEGT.

The V and J genes are TRBV18 and TRBJ1-6; a weak D match, TRBD1 (5 bases). Germline V lookup: CDR1 KGHSH, CDR2 LQKENI. The CDR3 covers 16 residues. V was pared by 3 bases and J by 6 bases, with 15 bases between. As DNA, the CDR3 is TGTGCCAGCTCACCTCTTGGGGCGACAGCTAATTCACCCCTCCACTTT. It specifies CASSPLGATANSPLHF.

This clonotype was found many times. V usage is TRBV4-2 and J usage is TRBJ1-5; D remains ambiguous. The CDR3 is 15 residues long. V lost 0 bases and J 2 bases, leaving 8 bases between the germline ends. Per germline, CDR1 LGHNA and CDR2 YNFKEQ. In DNA form, the CDR3 reads TGTGCCAGCAGCCAAGATTGGAGGGGCAATCAGCCCCAGCATTTT. As protein: CASSQDWRGNQPQHF.

J is TRBJ2-1 and V is TRBV2; TRBD1 or TRBD2 may be the D gene (6 bases each). Germline lookup yields CDR1 SNHLY and CDR2 FYNNEI. V was clipped by 4 bases and J by 3 bases, with 10 bases between them. The CDR3 covers 14 residues. The CDR3 sequence: CASSAQGGYNEQFF. The CDR3 DNA follows: TGTGCCAGCAGTGCACAGGGAGGCTACAATGAGCAGTTCTTC.

This clonotype was counted between two and nine times. J is TRBJ2-4 and V is TRBV29-1; no clear D. The CDR3 spans 14 residues. In germline, CDR1 is SQVTM, CDR2 ANQGSEA. Trimming cost V 7 bases and J 6 bases, with 19 bases left between them. The DNA of the CDR3 is TGCAGCGCCCGCCAGGAGTTGAGAGGAAACATTCAGTACTTC. Its protein is CSARQELRGNIQYF. Full variable domain (rest looked up from reference TRBV29-1 and TRBJ2-4): SAVISQKPSRDICQRGTSLTIQCQVDSQVTMMFWYRQQPGQSLTLIATANQGSEATYESGFVIDKFPISRPNLTFSTLTVSNMSPEDSSIYLCSARQELRGNIQYFGAGTRLSVL.

This clonotype was observed at least ten times. The rearrangement links TRBV7-9 to TRBJ2-5, with 9 bases aligning to TRBD2. Germline V gives CDR1 SEHNR, CDR2 FQNEAQ (reference sequence). This CDR3 comprises 18 residues. After removal of 6 bases from V and 0 bases from J, the junction contained 14 bases not matched to a gene. In DNA, the CDR3 is TGTGCCAGCAGTTCCGGGACTAGCAGCCCGTGGGACCAAGAGACCCAGTACTTC. The encoded protein is CASSSGTSSPWDQETQYF.

This clonotype was detected ten times or more. The chain joins TRBV5-6 to TRBJ1-1; tentative D call: TRBD1 (6 bases). Trimming took 4 bases from V and 3 from J, leaving 13 bases between them. Per germline, CDR1 SGHDT and CDR2 YYEEEE. The CDR3 runs to 14 residues. The CDR3 protein is CASSVQGWDTEAFF. The CDR3 DNA follows: TGTGCCAGCAGCGTACAGGGATGGGACACTGAAGCTTTCTTT.

In this sample, this clonotype turned up a few times. The J gene is TRBJ1-2, the V gene TRBV12-3 or TRBV12-4; 9 bases map to TRBD1. V was pared by 6 bases and J by 4 bases, with 3 bases of the junction left unmatched. The CDR3 spans 13 residues. The CDR3 region is CASRSTGGYGYTF. The CDR3 DNA sequence: TGTGCCAGCAGGTCGACAGGGGGCTATGGCTACACCTTC.

The chain recombines TRBV20-1 with TRBJ1-6; TRBD1 might be the D (5 bases). Trimming cost V 1 base and J 8 bases, with 15 bases left between them. Germline V gene lookup returns CDR1 DFQATT and CDR2 SNEGSKA (reference sequence). CDR3 length: 15 amino acids. CDR3 coding DNA: TGCAGTGCTAGAGCCCCCCGGGGGGATTATTCACCCCTCCACTTT. This codes for CSARAPRGDYSPLHF.

This clonotype was detected only a few times. The chain recombines TRBV2 with TRBJ2-2; no firm D call. The CDR3 is made up of 15 amino acids. The germline V and J ends were trimmed by 6 bases and 4 bases, with 15 bases remaining between them. Germline CDR1 SNHLY, CDR2 FYNNEI. The CDR3 bases are TGTGCCAGCAGAGAACCCTCCGGTTCCACCGGGGAGCTGTTTTTT. Its translation is CASREPSGSTGELFF.

This sequence joins TRBV7-2 and TRBJ2-3; D ambiguous. Germline CDR1 reads SGHTA; CDR2 reads FQGNSA. The CDR3 extends over 14 amino acids. With 6 bases removed from V and 1 base from J, the gap between germline ends came to 11 bases. The CDR3 nucleotides are TGTGCCAGCAGGCCGGGTCGAGGCACAGATACGCAGTATTTT. It specifies CASRPGRGTDTQYF.

The table lists this clonotype with a few counts. This chain joins TRBV18 and TRBJ1-1, with TRBD1 as a possible D gene (5 bases). Trimming cost V 2 bases and J 0 bases, with 13 bases left between them. Germline V gene lookup returns CDR1 KGHSH and CDR2 LQKENI. The CDR3 loop spans 16 amino acids. CDR3 sequence: CASSPGTVSLNTEAFF. CDR3 nucleotides: TGTGCCAGCTCACCAGGGACGGTCAGCCTGAACACTGAAGCTTTCTTT.

The chain links TRBV27 to TRBJ2-2; D might be TRBD1 or TRBD2, each matching 5 bases. The CDR3 totals 15 residues. Germline CDR1 is MNHEY and CDR2 is SMNVEV (reference sequence). V was trimmed by 7 bases and J by 3 bases, leaving 15 bases between them. This chain's CDR3 is CASIPGGHYTGELFF. In nucleotides, the CDR3 is TGTGCCAGCATCCCTGGAGGACATTACACCGGGGAGCTGTTTTTT.

Only a few counts were recorded for this clonotype. The rearrangement joins TRBV3-1 to TRBJ1-3, with TRBD1 as a possible D gene (5 bases). V lost 2 bases and J lost 7, with 27 bases in between. This CDR3 comprises 19 residues. Looked up from germline, CDR1 is LGHDT and CDR2 is YNNKEL (reference sequence). The CDR3 region has the DNA TGTGCCAGCAGCCAACCCGGAGGGGAGTTCCGGGCCCTACGGAACACCATATATTTT. This translates into CASSQPGGEFRALRNTIYF.

This clonotype has a handful of counts. The rearrangement uses TRBV10-3 and TRBJ2-6; TRBD2 agrees at 9 bases. Germline CDR1 ENHRY, CDR2 SYGVKD. The V gene end was trimmed by 2 bases and the J gene end by 5 bases; junction bases not matched to a gene: 13. The CDR3 length is 19 residues. In DNA, the CDR3 is TGTGCCATCAGTGAGCCGACGAGTGGCGGGGGGGCCCGGGCCAACGTCCTGACTTTC. Amino acids: CAISEPTSGGGARANVLTF.

Comments on this clonotype: One end of the junction fails to match germline, which may point to a read error. The chain employs TRBV5-1 and TRBJ2-6; D perhaps matches TRBD2 (6 bases). The CDR3 is 18 residues long. CDR1 and CDR2 from the germline V gene are SGHRS and YFSETQ. The CDR3 here is CASSSPTGPGTGANVLAF. The CDR3 DNA sequence: TGCGCCAGCAGCTCACCCACAGGCCCCGGGACTGGGGCCAACGTCCTGGCTTTC.

The gene calls are TRBV12-5 and TRBJ1-3; TRBD1 aligns across 10 bases. CDR3 size: 21 residues. J was trimmed by 4 bases and V by 1 base; bases with no gene match: 19. In germline, CDR1 is LGHNT, CDR2 FRNRAP. CDR3 sequence: CASGLAPGQGISSLGGNTIYF. CDR3 nucleotides: TGTGCTAGTGGTTTGGCACCGGGACAGGGGATATCCTCGCTGGGGGGAAACACCATATATTTT.

The chain joins TRBV12-3 or TRBV12-4 to TRBJ1-1; weak D call: TRBD1 (6 bases). This CDR3 comprises 14 residues. Trimming stripped 5 bases from V and 4 bases from J, with 14 bases between. CDR3 nucleotide sequence: TGTGCCAGCAGTCCCGCCCAAGGGGGCACTGAAGCTTTCTTT. Translation gives CASSPAQGGTEAFF.

The rearrangement links TRBV5-1 to TRBJ2-4; D call uncertain. This CDR3 is built from 15 residues. With 4 bases removed from V and 0 bases from J, the gap between germline ends came to 11 bases. The germline gives CDR1 SGHRS, CDR2 YFSETQ. In nucleotides, the CDR3 is TGCGCCAGCAGCGCCCGTGGTTCAGCCAAAAACATTCAGTACTTC. Protein product: CASSARGSAKNIQYF.

This clonotype has more than one count but fewer than ten. This chain links TRBV5-1 with TRBJ2-3, with D perhaps TRBD2 (5 bases). Germline-derived CDR1 and CDR2 are SGHRS and YFSETQ. Deletions cut 1 base from V and 0 bases from J, with 9 bases between. This CDR3 comprises 15 residues. Here the CDR3 reads CASSLPSRSTDTQYF. As DNA, the CDR3 is TGCGCCAGCAGCTTGCCTAGCCGCAGCACAGATACGCAGTATTTT.